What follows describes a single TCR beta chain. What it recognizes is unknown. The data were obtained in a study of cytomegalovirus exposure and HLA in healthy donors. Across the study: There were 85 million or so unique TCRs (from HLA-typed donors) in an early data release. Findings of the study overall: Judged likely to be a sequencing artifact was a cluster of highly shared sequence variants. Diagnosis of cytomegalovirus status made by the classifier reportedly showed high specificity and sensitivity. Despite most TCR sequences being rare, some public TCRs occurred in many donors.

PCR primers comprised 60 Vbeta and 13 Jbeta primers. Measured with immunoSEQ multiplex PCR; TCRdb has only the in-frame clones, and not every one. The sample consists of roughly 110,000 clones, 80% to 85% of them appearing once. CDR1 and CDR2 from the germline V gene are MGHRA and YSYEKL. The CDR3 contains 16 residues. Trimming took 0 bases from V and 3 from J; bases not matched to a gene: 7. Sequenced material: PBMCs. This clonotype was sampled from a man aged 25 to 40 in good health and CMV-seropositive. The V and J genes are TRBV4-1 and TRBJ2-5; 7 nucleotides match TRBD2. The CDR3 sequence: CASSQEGRVGKETQYF. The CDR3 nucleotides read TGCGCCAGCAGCCAAGAGGGGAGGGTTGGAAAAGAGACCCAGTACTTC.